One and the same sample provided the 8 T cell receptor beta chains below, sequenced in a study of blood T cell repertoires in COVID-19. Some clones are missing from TCRdb's copy, which holds only in-frame ones; the method was immunoSEQ multiplex PCR. In the table there are around 67,000 clones, approximately 90% of which are singletons. The sample was peripheral blood. These receptors came from a woman aged 80 or older with acute or convalescent COVID-19.

V gene TRBV4-1 combines with J gene TRBJ2-7, with 7 nucleotides matching TRBD2. CDR1 MGHRA and CDR2 YSYEKL come from the germline V gene. The CDR3 has 15 amino acids. V shed 8 bases and J 1 base; nucleotides not matched to a gene: 11. The chain's CDR3 is CASSSSYGGSYEQYF. CDR3 DNA sequence: TGCGCCAGCTCTTCGTCCTACGGGGGGTCCTACGAGCAGTACTTC.

J is TRBJ2-1 and V is TRBV15, with 8 nucleotides matching TRBD2. The J segment lost 6 bases and the V segment lost 0 bases, leaving 4 bases of the junction unmatched. Germline V gene sequence: CDR1 LNHNV, CDR2 YYDKDF (reference sequence). The CDR3 is made up of 15 amino acids. The CDR3 loop reads CATSRDGRVGNEQFF. CDR3 coding DNA: TGTGCCACCAGCAGAGACGGGAGGGTGGGCAATGAGCAGTTCTTC. Full variable domain (missing parts from reference TRBV15 and TRBJ2-1): DAMVIQNPRYQVTQFGKPVTLSCSQTLNHNVMYWYQQKSSQAPKLLFHYYDKDFNNEADTPDNFQSRRPNTSFCFLDIRSPGLGDTAMYLCATSRDGRVGNEQFFGPGTRLTVL.

This chain's CDR3 is CASSGSPRLSNEQFF. CDR3 DNA: TGTGCCAGCAGTGGATCCCCCCGACTGAGCAATGAGCAGTTCTTC. The gene calls are TRBV2 and TRBJ2-1; the D is unclear. The CDR3 is 15 residues long. Germline V gene lookup returns CDR1 SNHLY and CDR2 FYNNEI. The germline V and J ends were trimmed by 4 bases and 6 bases, with 16 bases remaining between them.

The rearrangement uses TRBV18 and TRBJ1-4; 7 positions match TRBD1. The germline V gene has CDR1 KGHSH and CDR2 LQKENI. V shed 5 bases, J shed 0 bases, and the junction held 6 bases outside the gene matches. The CDR3 is 16 amino acids. The DNA for the CDR3 is TGTGCCAGCTCATCACAGGGGCCTTCAACTAATGAAAAACTGTTTTTT. It translates to CASSSQGPSTNEKLFF.

This chain joins TRBV7-2 and TRBJ2-5; D is uncertain. The CDR3 is 12 residues long. Germline V gene data show CDR1 as SGHTA and CDR2 as FQGNSA. V lost 5 bases to trimming and J lost 5 bases, with 9 bases between them. The CDR3 here is CASSPFAETQYF. DNA for the CDR3: TGTGCCAGCAGCCCCTTCGCGGAGACCCAGTACTTC.

This clone showed up just once. This chain uses TRBV7-2 with TRBJ1-3; D ambiguous. The V and J ends lost 1 base and 0 bases respectively, with 13 bases between them. Germline V lookup: CDR1 SGHTA, CDR2 FQGNSA. CDR3 length: 17 residues. CDR3 in amino acids: CASSLGPGLSSGNTIYF. DNA for the CDR3: TGTGCCAGCAGCTTAGGCCCGGGGTTGAGCTCTGGAAACACCATATATTTT. The whole variable domain, remainder taken from reference TRBV7-2 and TRBJ1-3, is GAGVSQSPSNKVTEKGKDVELRCDPISGHTALYWYRQSLGQGLEFLIYFQGNSAPDKSGLPSDRFSAERTGGSVSTLTIQRTQQEDSAVYLCASSLGPGLSSGNTIYFGEGSWLTVV.

V usage is TRBV21-1 and J usage is TRBJ1-6; TRBD1 is taken as the D call from the table, unchecked against the DNA. TRBV21-1 is termed a pseudogene. CDR3 length equals 17 residues. Here the CDR3 reads CASSNLTGGAILSPLHF. CDR3 in DNA: TGTGCCAGCAGCAACCTGACAGGGGGCGCGATCCTTTCACCCCTCCACTTT.

This chain links TRBV28 with TRBJ2-1, with TRBD2 as a possible D gene (7 bases). V lost 6 bases, J lost 8 bases, and 17 bases lay in between. Germline values: CDR1 MDHEN, CDR2 SYDVKM. The CDR3 is 14 amino acids. Here the CDR3 reads CASRIQGLHHEQFF. CDR3 nucleotide sequence: TGTGCCAGCAGAATACAGGGACTACATCATGAGCAGTTCTTC. The entire variable domain, with the rest obtained from reference TRBV28 and TRBJ2-1, is as follows: DVKVTQSSRYLVKRTGEKVFLECVQDMDHENMFWYRQDPGLGLRLIYFSYDVKMKEKGDIPEGYSVSREKKERFSLILESASTNQTSMYLCASRIQGLHHEQFFGPGTRLTVL.